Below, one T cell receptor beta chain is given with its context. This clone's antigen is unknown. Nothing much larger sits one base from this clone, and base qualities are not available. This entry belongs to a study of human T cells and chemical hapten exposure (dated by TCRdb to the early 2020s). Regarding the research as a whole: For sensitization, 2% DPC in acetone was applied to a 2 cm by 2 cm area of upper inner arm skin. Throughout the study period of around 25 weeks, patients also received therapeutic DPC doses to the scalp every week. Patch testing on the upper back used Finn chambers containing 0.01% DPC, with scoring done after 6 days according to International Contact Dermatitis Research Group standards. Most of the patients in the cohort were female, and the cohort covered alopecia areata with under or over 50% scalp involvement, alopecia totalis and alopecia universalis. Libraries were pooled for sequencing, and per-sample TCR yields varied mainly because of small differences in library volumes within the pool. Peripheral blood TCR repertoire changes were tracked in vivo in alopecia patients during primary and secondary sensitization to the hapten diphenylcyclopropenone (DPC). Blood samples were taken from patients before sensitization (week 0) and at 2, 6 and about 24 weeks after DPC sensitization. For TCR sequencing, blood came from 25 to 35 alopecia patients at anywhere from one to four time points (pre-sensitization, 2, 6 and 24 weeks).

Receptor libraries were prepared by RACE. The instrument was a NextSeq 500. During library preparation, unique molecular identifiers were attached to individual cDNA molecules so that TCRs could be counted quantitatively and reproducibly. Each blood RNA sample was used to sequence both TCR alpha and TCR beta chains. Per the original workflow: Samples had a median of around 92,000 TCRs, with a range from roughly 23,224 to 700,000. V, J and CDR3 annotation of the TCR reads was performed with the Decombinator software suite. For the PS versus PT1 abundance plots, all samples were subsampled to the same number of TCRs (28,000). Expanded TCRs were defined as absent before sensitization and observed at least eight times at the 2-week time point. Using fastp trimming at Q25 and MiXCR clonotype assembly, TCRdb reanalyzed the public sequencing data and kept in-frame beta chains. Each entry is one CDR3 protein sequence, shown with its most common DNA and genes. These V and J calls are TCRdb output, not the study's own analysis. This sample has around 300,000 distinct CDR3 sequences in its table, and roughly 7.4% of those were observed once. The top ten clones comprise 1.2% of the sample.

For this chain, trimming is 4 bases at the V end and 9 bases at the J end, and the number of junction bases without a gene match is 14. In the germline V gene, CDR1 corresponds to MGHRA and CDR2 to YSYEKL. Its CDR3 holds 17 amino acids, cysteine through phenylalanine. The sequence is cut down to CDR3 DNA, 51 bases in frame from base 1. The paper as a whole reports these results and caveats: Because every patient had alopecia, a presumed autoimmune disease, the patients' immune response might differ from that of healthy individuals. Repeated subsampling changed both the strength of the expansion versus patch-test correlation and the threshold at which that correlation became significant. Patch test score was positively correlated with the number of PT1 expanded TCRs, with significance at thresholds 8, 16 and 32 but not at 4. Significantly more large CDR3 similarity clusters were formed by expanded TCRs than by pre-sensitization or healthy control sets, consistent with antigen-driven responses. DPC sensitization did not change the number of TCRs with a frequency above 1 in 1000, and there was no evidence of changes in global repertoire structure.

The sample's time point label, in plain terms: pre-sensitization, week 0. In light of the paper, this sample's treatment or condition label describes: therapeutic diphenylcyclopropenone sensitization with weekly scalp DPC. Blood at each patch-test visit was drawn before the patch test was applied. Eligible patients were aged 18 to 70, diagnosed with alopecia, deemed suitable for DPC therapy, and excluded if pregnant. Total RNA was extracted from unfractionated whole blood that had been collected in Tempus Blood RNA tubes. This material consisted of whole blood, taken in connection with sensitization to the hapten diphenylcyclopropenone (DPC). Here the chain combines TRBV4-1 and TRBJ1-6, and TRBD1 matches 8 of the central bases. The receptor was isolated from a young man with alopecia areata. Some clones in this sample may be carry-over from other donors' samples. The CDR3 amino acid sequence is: CASSPRHPGQVRSPLHF. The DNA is TGCGCCAGCAGCCCGCGGCACCCGGGACAGGTCCGTTCACCCCTCCACTTT.